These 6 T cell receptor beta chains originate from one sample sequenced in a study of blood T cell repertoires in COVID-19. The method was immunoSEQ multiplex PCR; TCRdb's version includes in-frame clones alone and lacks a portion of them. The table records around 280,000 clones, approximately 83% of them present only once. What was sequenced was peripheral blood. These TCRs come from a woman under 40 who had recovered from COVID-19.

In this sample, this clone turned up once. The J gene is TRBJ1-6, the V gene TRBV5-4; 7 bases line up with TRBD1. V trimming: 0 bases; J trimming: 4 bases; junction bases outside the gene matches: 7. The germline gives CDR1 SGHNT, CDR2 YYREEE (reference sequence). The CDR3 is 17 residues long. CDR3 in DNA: TGTGCCAGCAGCTTGGGCCCCAGACAGGGTTATAATTCACCCCTCCACTTT. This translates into CASSLGPRQGYNSPLHF.

CDR3 nucleotide sequence: TGCGCCAGCAGCCAAGATATCGCGGACAGGGGAGAGACCCAGTACTTC. It encodes CASSQDIADRGETQYF. The V call is TRBV4-1, the J call TRBJ2-5, with 9 nucleotides matching TRBD1. The junction had 6 bases not matched to a gene; V was cut back by 0 bases and J by 4 bases. The CDR3 runs to 16 residues. Germline CDR1 is MGHRA and CDR2 is YSYEKL.

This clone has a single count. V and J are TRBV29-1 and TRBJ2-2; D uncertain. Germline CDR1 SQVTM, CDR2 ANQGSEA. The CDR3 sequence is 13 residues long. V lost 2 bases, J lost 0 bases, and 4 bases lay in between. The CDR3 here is CSVELSNTGELFF. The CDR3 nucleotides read TGCAGCGTTGAACTCTCGAACACCGGGGAGCTGTTTTTT.

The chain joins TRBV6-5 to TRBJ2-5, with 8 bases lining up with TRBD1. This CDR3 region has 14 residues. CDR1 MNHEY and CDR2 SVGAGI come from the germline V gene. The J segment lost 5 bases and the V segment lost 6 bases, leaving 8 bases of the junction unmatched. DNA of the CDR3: TGTGCCAGCAGCTCAGGGGGCACGGGGGAGACCCAGTACTTC. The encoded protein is CASSSGGTGETQYF.

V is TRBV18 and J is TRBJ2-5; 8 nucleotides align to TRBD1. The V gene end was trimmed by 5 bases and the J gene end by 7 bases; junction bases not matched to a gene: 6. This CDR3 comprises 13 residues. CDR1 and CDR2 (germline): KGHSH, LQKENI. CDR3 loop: CASSTDREGTQYF. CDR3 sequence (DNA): TGTGCCAGCTCAACGGACAGGGAAGGGACCCAGTACTTC. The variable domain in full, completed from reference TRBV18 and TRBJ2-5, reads NAGVMQNPRHLVRRRGQEARLRCSPMKGHSHVYWYRQLPEEGLKFMVYLQKENIIDESGMPKERFSAEFPKEGPSILRIQQVVRGDSAAYFCASSTDREGTQYFGPGTRLLVL.

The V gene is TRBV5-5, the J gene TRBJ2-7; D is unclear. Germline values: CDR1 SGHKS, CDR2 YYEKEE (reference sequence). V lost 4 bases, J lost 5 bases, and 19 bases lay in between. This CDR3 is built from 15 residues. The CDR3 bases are TGTGCCAGCAGCCGTGGGCCACCGATGGCAAACGAGCAGTACTTC. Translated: CASSRGPPMANEQYF.